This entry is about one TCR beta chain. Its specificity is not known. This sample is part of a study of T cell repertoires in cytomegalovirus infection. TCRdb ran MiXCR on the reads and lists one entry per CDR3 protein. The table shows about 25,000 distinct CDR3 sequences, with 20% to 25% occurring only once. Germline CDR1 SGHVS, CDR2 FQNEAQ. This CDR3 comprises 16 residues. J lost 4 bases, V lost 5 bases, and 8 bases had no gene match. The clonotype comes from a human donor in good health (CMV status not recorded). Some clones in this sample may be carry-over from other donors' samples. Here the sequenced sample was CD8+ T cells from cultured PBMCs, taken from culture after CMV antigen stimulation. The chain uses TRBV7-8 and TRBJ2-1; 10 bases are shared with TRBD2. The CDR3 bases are TGTGCCAGCAGCCGCCAACTAGCGGGAATTTACAATGAGCAGTTCTTC. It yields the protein CASSRQLAGIYNEQFF.